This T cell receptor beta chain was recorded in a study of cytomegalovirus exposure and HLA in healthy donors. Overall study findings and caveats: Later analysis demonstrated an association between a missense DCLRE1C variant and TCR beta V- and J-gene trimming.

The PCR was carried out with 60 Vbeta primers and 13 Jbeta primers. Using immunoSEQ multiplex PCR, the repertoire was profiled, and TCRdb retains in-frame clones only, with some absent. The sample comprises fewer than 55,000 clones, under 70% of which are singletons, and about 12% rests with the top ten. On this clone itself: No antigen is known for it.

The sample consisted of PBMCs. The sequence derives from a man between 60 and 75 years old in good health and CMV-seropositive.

The CDR3 is CASSEAESSYNEQFF. The CDR3 DNA follows: TGTGCCAGCAGTGAAGCTGAGAGCTCCTACAATGAGCAGTTCTTC. The chain couples TRBV6-1 to TRBJ2-1; D is ambiguous. The germline V and J ends were trimmed by 0 bases and 0 bases, with 6 bases remaining between them. The CDR3 contains 15 residues. Per the germline V gene, CDR1 is MNHNS and CDR2 is SASEGT.